The rows below give T cell receptor beta chains drawn from one sample of a study of response to subunit inactivated influenza vaccine. TCRdb re-called the RT-PCR reads with MiXCR, one entry per CDR3 protein. This table holds about 570,000 distinct CDR3 sequences, about an eighth found once. The material was PBMCs from blood, obtained on the day of vaccination. These receptors came from a man between 45 and 60 years old who received an inactivated influenza vaccine. CDR3s include the opening cysteine and the closing phenylalanine or tryptophan. A D gene is named only where the DNA matches it firmly. Rows give clone size only sometimes, using once, few, many, or a class for an expanded clone.

abundance	v_gene	d_gene	j_gene	CDR3nt	CDR3aa
.	TRBV10-3	.	TRBJ2-4	TGTGCCATCAGTGAGTCGGGTCCCCAAATTCAGTACTTC	CAISESGPQIQYF
few	TRBV12-3/TRBV12-4	.	TRBJ2-1	TGTGCCAGCAGTTCCACGACAGTCTTGGGGAGGCAGTTCTTC	CASSSTTVLGRQFF
many	TRBV5-1	.	TRBJ2-1	TGCGCCAGCAGCCAAACAACAGGGGAGGGTGAGCAGTTCTTC	CASSQTTGEGEQFF
.	TRBV20-1	TRBD1	TRBJ2-1	TGCAGTGCCGAACAAGGACAGGGCCATGAGCAGTTCTTC	CSAEQGQGHEQFF
few	TRBV5-6	TRBD2	TRBJ2-5	TGTGCCAGCAGCCGGAGGGCTAGCGGGTACCAAGAGACCCAGTACTTC	CASSRRASGYQETQYF
many	TRBV20-1	TRBD1	TRBJ2-4	TGCAGTGCAGGGACAGGGGGCCTCAACAAAAACATTCAGTACTTC	CSAGTGGLNKNIQYF
.	TRBV11-3	TRBD1	TRBJ2-1	TGTGCCAGCAGCCGGCCAGGGGGCTACAATGAGCAGTTCTTC	CASSRPGGYNEQFF
.	TRBV3-1	.	TRBJ1-3	TGTGCCAGCAGCCCTACAGGGTGGGGGACTGGAAACACCATATATTTT	CASSPTGWGTGNTIYF
few	TRBV6-2/TRBV6-3	.	TRBJ2-2	TGTGCCAGCAGTTACCGATGGGAATCCGGGGAGCTGTTTTTT	CASSYRWESGELFF
.	TRBV5-1	.	TRBJ2-6	TGCGCCAGCCTCACATTAGGGGCCAACGTCCTGACTTTC	CASLTLGANVLTF
.	TRBV28	.	TRBJ1-2	TGTGCCAGCAGACTTGCAGGGGATAACTATGGCTACACCTTC	CASRLAGDNYGYTF
few	TRBV2	TRBD1	TRBJ1-1	TGTGCCAGCAAGACAGGGCTCACTGAAGCTTTCTTT	CASKTGLTEAFF
few	TRBV7-2	.	TRBJ2-7	TGTGCCAGCAGCTTAATACAGGTGGGCGACGAGCAGTACTTC	CASSLIQVGDEQYF
.	TRBV28	.	TRBJ2-5	TGTGCCAGCTCGATAGGGGGTGAAGGGACCCAGTACTTC	CASSIGGEGTQYF
many	TRBV25-1	TRBD1	TRBJ2-5	TGTGCCAGCAGTGTTTTGACAGGGATTCGAGAGACCCAGTACTTC	CASSVLTGIRETQYF
few	TRBV6-2/TRBV6-3	.	TRBJ1-5	TGTGCCAGCAGTTACCTCACTTATAGCAATCAGCCCCAGCATTTT	CASSYLTYSNQPQHF
few	TRBV29-1	TRBD1	TRBJ2-3	TGCAGCGTCGATAACCTACCGGGACAGGGTTCAGATACGCAGTATTTT	CSVDNLPGQGSDTQYF
few	TRBV4-1	.	TRBJ1-5	TGCGCCAGCAGCCAAGGTGTTCTCAGGTCTTCAAGCAATCAGCCCCAGCATTTT	CASSQGVLRSSSNQPQHF